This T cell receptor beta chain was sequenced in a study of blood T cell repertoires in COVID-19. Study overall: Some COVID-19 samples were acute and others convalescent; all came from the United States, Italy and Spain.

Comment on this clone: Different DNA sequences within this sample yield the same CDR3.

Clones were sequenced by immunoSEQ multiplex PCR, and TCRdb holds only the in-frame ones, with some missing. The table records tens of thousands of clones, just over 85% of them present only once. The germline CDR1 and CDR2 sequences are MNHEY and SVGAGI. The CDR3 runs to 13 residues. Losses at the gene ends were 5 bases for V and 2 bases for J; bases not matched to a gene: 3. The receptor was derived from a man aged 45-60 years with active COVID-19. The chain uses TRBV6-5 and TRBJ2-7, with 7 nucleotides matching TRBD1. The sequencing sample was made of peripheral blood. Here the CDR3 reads CASSRTGTYEQYF. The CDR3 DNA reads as TGTGCCAGCAGTAGGACAGGAACCTACGAGCAGTACTTC.